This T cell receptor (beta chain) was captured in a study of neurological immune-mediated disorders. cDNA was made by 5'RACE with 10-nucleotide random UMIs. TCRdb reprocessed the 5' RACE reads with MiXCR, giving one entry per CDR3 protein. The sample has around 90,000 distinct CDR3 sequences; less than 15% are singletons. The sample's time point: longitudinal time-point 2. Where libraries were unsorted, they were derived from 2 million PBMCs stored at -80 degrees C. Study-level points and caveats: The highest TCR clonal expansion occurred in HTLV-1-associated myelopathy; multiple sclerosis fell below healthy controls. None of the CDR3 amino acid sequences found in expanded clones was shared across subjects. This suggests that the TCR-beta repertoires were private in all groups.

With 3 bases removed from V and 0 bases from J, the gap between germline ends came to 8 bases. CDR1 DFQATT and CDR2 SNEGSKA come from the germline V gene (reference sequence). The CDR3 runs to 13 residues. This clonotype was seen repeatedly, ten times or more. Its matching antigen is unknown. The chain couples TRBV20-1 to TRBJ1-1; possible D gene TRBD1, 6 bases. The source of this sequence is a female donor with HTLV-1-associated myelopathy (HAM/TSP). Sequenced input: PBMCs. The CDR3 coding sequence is TGCAGTGCTAGGGGGACACTGAACACTGAAGCTTTCTTT. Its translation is CSARGTLNTEAFF.